The 26 T cell receptor beta chains listed next were all sequenced from one sample in a study of blood T cell repertoires in COVID-19. The data were produced by immunoSEQ multiplex PCR, yet TCRdb's version contains in-frame clones alone and is incomplete. The sample lists over 95,000 clones, around 84% occurring once. Source material: peripheral blood. The source is a man in his sixties or seventies with active or convalescent COVID-19.

The CDR3 nucleotides read TGTGCCAGCTCACCCCTCCCACAGGGCCTTTCTGGAAACACCATATATTTT. Amino acids: CASSPLPQGLSGNTIYF. V is TRBV18 and J is TRBJ1-3; possibly TRBD1 for D (6 bases). CDR1 and CDR2 from the germline V gene are KGHSH and LQKENI. The CDR3 covers 17 residues. Trimming shortened V by 3 bases and J by 1 base, and 16 bases separated the two germline ends.

The V and J genes are TRBV27 and TRBJ2-3; TRBD2 matches at 10 bases. The V gene's germline CDR1 is MNHEY and CDR2 SMNVEV (reference sequence). The CDR3 loop spans 21 amino acids. V was pared by 1 base and J by 2 bases, with 18 bases of the junction left unmatched. CDR3 loop: CASSLLRSGSGGLGDTDTQYF. The CDR3 nucleotides are TGTGCCAGCAGTTTATTAAGGAGCGGTAGCGGGGGGCTGGGGGACACAGATACGCAGTATTTT.

This chain joins TRBV6-5 and TRBJ1-1; no firm D call. The germline V gene has CDR1 MNHEY and CDR2 SVGAGI. The CDR3 length is 14 residues. The V end lost 7 bases, the J end lost 5 bases, and 17 bases lay between the germline ends. The CDR3 loop is CASILKTGLTEAFF. DNA of the CDR3: TGTGCCAGCATCCTGAAAACCGGGTTGACTGAAGCTTTCTTT.

The CDR3 reads CATVLGGTGDQLAKNIQYF. CDR3 sequence (DNA): TGTGCCACCGTACTTGGGGGGACAGGGGATCAATTAGCCAAAAACATTCAGTACTTC. The rearrangement links TRBV19 to TRBJ2-4, with 10 bases matching TRBD1. This CDR3 has 19 residues. The V segment lost 10 bases and the J segment 0 bases; nucleotides outside the gene matches: 18. Germline CDR1 reads LNHDA; CDR2 reads SQIVND (reference sequence).

The chain uses TRBV5-1 and TRBJ1-4, with D possibly TRBD1 on 5 matching bases. The CDR3 runs 15 residues. V was trimmed by 0 bases and J by 2 bases, leaving 8 bases between them. CDR1 and CDR2 from the germline V gene are SGHRS and YFSETQ. In DNA, the CDR3 is TGCGCCAGCAGCTTGGAAGGGGTGACTAATGAAAAACTGTTTTTT. It yields the protein CASSLEGVTNEKLFF.

The chain recombines TRBV6-6 with TRBJ1-3; D might be TRBD1 (6 bases). The germline V and J ends were trimmed by 0 bases and 6 bases, with 12 bases remaining between them. Germline lookup yields CDR1 MNHNY and CDR2 SVGAGI (reference sequence). The CDR3 contains 15 residues. The CDR3 protein is CASSYSAGVENTIYF. The CDR3 region has the DNA TGTGCCAGCAGTTACTCGGCAGGGGTCGAAAACACCATATATTTT.

This chain connects TRBV4-1 to TRBJ2-1; 9 bases fit TRBD2. This CDR3 is built from 17 residues. Looked up from germline, CDR1 is MGHRA and CDR2 is YSYEKL. V dropped 0 bases and J dropped 1; count of bases not matched to a gene: 4. This CDR3 reads CASSQDGRGGSYNEQFF. The CDR3 DNA reads TGCGCCAGCAGCCAAGACGGGCGGGGGGGTTCCTACAATGAGCAGTTCTTC.

This clone appeared a single time. A read error may account for a junction end that differs from germline. This chain joins TRBV11-2 and TRBJ2-3; weak D call: TRBD1 (6 bases). CDR1 is SGHAT, CDR2 FQNNGV, per germline. The CDR3 has 11 residues. CDR3 residues: CASSLDRGLSF. The CDR3 DNA reads TGTGCCAGCAGCTTAGACAGGGGTCTGTCCTTT.

V is TRBV5-6 and J is TRBJ2-1; D unclear. Trimming took off 0 bases at V and 3 bases at J, with 7 bases between the two ends. This CDR3 is built from 14 residues. The V gene's germline CDR1 is SGHDT and CDR2 YYEEEE. Here the CDR3 reads CASSLGQIYNEQFF. CDR3 DNA sequence: TGTGCCAGCAGCTTGGGGCAGATCTACAATGAGCAGTTCTTC.

The rearrangement uses TRBV6-1 and TRBJ1-2, with 8 positions matching TRBD1. The CDR3 has 15 residues. J lost 7 bases, V lost 2 bases, and 9 bases had no gene match. Germline V lookup: CDR1 MNHNS, CDR2 SASEGT. This CDR3 reads CASSETQGQVGGYTF. In DNA form, the CDR3 reads TGTGCCAGCAGTGAAACCCAGGGACAGGTGGGTGGCTACACCTTC.

The J gene is TRBJ2-1, the V gene TRBV7-3; maybe TRBD2 (7 bases). The V end lost 3 bases, the J end lost 8 bases, and 17 bases lay between the germline ends. The CDR3 has 15 residues. In germline, CDR1 is SGHTA, CDR2 FQGTGA. CDR3 DNA sequence: TGTGCCAGCAGCTTCCTACCGGGGGGCCAAGATGAGCAGTTCTTC. Translated: CASSFLPGGQDEQFF.

This chain links TRBV6-5 with TRBJ2-2; D not certain. Germline assignment: CDR1 MNHEY and CDR2 SVGAGI. The CDR3 runs 12 residues. The ends were cut back, 6 bases at V and 6 bases at J, with 8 bases in the middle. The CDR3 coding sequence is TGTGCCAGCAGCTCCCTATCCGGGGAGCTGTTTTTT. Its translation: CASSSLSGELFF.

The chain carries TRBV12-3 or TRBV12-4 and TRBJ2-7; D perhaps matches TRBD2 (5 bases). The CDR3 covers 13 residues. V dropped 1 base and J dropped 7 bases, with 11 bases sitting between them. The chain's CDR3 is CASSLGTRGEQYF. CDR3 sequence (DNA): TGTGCCAGCAGTTTAGGGACCCGAGGGGAGCAGTACTTC.

The gene calls are TRBV6-2 or TRBV6-3 and TRBJ1-3, with D unclear. Germline-derived CDR1 and CDR2 are MNHEY and SVGEGT. This CDR3 has 13 residues. V was trimmed by 4 bases and J by 0 bases, leaving 4 bases between them. CDR3 in amino acids: CASSFNSGNTIYF. The CDR3 DNA follows: TGTGCCAGCAGTTTCAACTCTGGAAACACCATATATTTT.

CDR3 protein: CASSSRLAGGWADTQYF. The CDR3 nucleotides read TGTGCCAGCAGTAGTCGACTAGCGGGGGGGTGGGCAGATACGCAGTATTTT. This chain connects TRBV6-2 or TRBV6-3 to TRBJ2-3, with 14 bases lining up with TRBD2. With 5 bases clipped from V and 4 bases from J, the junction kept 8 bases outside the gene matches. The V gene's germline CDR1 is MNHEY and CDR2 SVGEGT. The CDR3 totals 17 residues.

V gene TRBV28 combines with J gene TRBJ2-7; 7 bases fit TRBD1. This CDR3 region has 15 residues. V lost 4 bases, J lost 3 bases, and 9 bases stayed unmatched. CDR1 and CDR2 (germline): MDHEN, SYDVKM. Here the CDR3 reads CASSSPRTGNYEQYF. The CDR3 nucleotides read TGTGCCAGCAGTTCCCCCCGGACAGGCAACTACGAGCAGTACTTC.

V is TRBV7-2 and J is TRBJ2-3; 9 bases map to TRBD2. This CDR3 has 16 amino acids. Germline CDR1 is SGHTA and CDR2 is FQGNSA. Trimming removed 1 base from V and 4 bases from J; junction bases left unmatched: 6. Written as DNA, the CDR3 is TGTGCCAGCAGCTTAGTTGCGGGGGGGCGGGCAGATACGCAGTATTTT. Protein: CASSLVAGGRADTQYF.

DNA for the CDR3: TGTGCCAGCAGCTTGGCGGGTAGCGGGGGAAGGGCTGAGACCCAGTACTTC. Protein: CASSLAGSGGRAETQYF. The chain carries TRBV5-6 and TRBJ2-5, with 9 bases fitting TRBD2. This CDR3 is 17 amino acids long. Unmatched junction bases numbered 11, after V lost 0 bases and J lost 5 bases. The germline V gene encodes CDR1 SGHDT and CDR2 YYEEEE.

V gene TRBV7-2 combines with J gene TRBJ1-3; TRBD1 might be the D (6 bases). The length of the CDR3 is 14 residues. Germline CDR1 reads SGHTA; CDR2 reads FQGNSA. V was cut by 3 bases and J by 2 bases, with 8 bases left in between. The CDR3 DNA sequence: TGTGCCAGCAGCTTCGGGACAACTGGAAACACCATATATTTT. This encodes CASSFGTTGNTIYF.

As to this clone: At one of its ends the junction is not consistent with the germline gene, which may arise from a read error. This chain joins TRBV20-1 and TRBJ2-1, with D perhaps TRBD2 (5 bases). The CDR3 loop spans 9 amino acids. CDR1 and CDR2 (germline): DFQATT, SNEGSKA (reference sequence). The DNA for the CDR3 is TGCAGTGCCGGGCTCGACGGGGTCTTC. Translating it yields CSAGLDGVF.

V and J are TRBV2 and TRBJ2-3, with 10 positions matching TRBD2. The CDR3 covers 13 residues. CDR1 SNHLY and CDR2 FYNNEI come from the germline V gene. V shed 8 bases and J 6 bases; nucleotides not matched to a gene: 5. The CDR3 sequence is CASQAGGSDTQYF. The CDR3 region has the DNA TGTGCCAGCCAAGCGGGGGGGTCGGATACGCAGTATTTT.

This clone was seen more than once but under ten times. The chain is built from TRBV6-5 and TRBJ1-4; tentative D call: TRBD1 (6 bases). The CDR3 runs to 14 residues. Trimming removed 6 bases from V and 8 bases from J, with 16 bases in between. The V gene's germline CDR1 is MNHEY and CDR2 SVGAGI. DNA of the CDR3: TGTGCCAGCAGCACAGGGAGCTGGATCGAAAAACTGTTTTTT. Encoded protein: CASSTGSWIEKLFF.

The chain is built from TRBV10-3 and TRBJ1-2, with D perhaps TRBD1 (6 bases). CDR3 length: 15 residues. Looked up from germline, CDR1 is ENHRY and CDR2 is SYGVKD. The V and J ends lost 0 bases and 1 base respectively, with 9 bases between them. CDR3 DNA: TGTGCCATCAGTGAGTCGACAGGATTTAACTATGGCTACACCTTC. It codes for CAISESTGFNYGYTF.

This chain links TRBV10-3 with TRBJ2-3; 7 nucleotides line up with TRBD2. The V and J ends lost 6 bases and 1 base, in that order; junction bases with no gene match: 4. This CDR3 comprises 14 residues. Germline V gene lookup returns CDR1 ENHRY and CDR2 SYGVKD. CDR3 in amino acids: CAIRLTSGTDTQYF. The CDR3, as DNA: TGTGCCATCAGGTTAACTAGCGGCACAGATACGCAGTATTTT.

The chain combines TRBV2 with TRBJ1-6, with 8 bases identical to TRBD1. CDR3 length: 14 amino acids. J was trimmed by 8 bases and V by 5 bases; bases with no gene match: 5. Germline assignment: CDR1 SNHLY and CDR2 FYNNEI. The chain's CDR3 is CASSPIQGDSPLHF. The CDR3 nucleotides are TGTGCCAGCAGTCCCATACAGGGGGATTCACCCCTCCACTTT.

V usage is TRBV18 and J usage is TRBJ1-3, with D maybe TRBD1 (6 bases). The CDR3 is 13 residues long. V lost 6 bases to trimming and J lost 2 bases, with 8 bases between them. CDR1 and CDR2 from the germline V gene are KGHSH and LQKENI. CDR3 sequence (DNA): TGTGCCAGCTCCACAGGGACTGGAAACACCATATATTTT. Translating gives CASSTGTGNTIYF.